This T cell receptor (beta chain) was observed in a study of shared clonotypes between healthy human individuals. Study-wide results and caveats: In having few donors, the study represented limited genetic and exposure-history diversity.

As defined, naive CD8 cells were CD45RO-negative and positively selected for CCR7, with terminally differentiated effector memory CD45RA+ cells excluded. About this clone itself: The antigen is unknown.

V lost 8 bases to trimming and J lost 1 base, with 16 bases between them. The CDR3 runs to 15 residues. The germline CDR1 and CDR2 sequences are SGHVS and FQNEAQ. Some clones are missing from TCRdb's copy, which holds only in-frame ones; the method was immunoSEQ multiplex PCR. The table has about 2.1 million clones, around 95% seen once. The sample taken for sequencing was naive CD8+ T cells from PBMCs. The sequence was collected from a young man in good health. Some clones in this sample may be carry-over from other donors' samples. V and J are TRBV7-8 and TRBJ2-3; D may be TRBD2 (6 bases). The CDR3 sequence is CASRSPGLGTDTQYF. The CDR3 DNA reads TGTGCCAGCCGTTCGCCGGGACTCGGCACAGATACGCAGTATTTT.